One TCR beta chain is described in this entry. As yet, its antigen is unknown. The sample belongs to a study of T cell responses to AZD1222 COVID-19 vaccine. General study points: It was only after the peak T cell response that any repertoires were sampled. Receipt of two AZD1222 doses was followed by a rise in Spike-specific TCR breadth and depth. Spike as a whole was targeted by vaccine-associated CD4 TCRs, dominant at 160-218 and 743-854.

Looked up from germline, CDR1 is WSHSY and CDR2 is SAAADI. The length of the CDR3 is 12 residues. V gave up 3 bases and J gave up 2 bases, with 4 bases separating them. The repertoire was sequenced with immunoSEQ multiplex PCR; TCRdb's copy has only in-frame clones and lacks some. Of about 120,000 clones in the sample, 86% were seen once. The receptor comes from an adult who received the AZD1222 COVID-19 vaccine. This sample comprised peripheral blood, obtained 28 days after the second AZD1222 dose. V usage is TRBV10-2 and J usage is TRBJ1-2, with no clear D. The CDR3 sequence: CASSDSNYGYTF. The CDR3 region has the DNA TGCGCCAGCAGTGATTCCAACTATGGCTACACCTTC.